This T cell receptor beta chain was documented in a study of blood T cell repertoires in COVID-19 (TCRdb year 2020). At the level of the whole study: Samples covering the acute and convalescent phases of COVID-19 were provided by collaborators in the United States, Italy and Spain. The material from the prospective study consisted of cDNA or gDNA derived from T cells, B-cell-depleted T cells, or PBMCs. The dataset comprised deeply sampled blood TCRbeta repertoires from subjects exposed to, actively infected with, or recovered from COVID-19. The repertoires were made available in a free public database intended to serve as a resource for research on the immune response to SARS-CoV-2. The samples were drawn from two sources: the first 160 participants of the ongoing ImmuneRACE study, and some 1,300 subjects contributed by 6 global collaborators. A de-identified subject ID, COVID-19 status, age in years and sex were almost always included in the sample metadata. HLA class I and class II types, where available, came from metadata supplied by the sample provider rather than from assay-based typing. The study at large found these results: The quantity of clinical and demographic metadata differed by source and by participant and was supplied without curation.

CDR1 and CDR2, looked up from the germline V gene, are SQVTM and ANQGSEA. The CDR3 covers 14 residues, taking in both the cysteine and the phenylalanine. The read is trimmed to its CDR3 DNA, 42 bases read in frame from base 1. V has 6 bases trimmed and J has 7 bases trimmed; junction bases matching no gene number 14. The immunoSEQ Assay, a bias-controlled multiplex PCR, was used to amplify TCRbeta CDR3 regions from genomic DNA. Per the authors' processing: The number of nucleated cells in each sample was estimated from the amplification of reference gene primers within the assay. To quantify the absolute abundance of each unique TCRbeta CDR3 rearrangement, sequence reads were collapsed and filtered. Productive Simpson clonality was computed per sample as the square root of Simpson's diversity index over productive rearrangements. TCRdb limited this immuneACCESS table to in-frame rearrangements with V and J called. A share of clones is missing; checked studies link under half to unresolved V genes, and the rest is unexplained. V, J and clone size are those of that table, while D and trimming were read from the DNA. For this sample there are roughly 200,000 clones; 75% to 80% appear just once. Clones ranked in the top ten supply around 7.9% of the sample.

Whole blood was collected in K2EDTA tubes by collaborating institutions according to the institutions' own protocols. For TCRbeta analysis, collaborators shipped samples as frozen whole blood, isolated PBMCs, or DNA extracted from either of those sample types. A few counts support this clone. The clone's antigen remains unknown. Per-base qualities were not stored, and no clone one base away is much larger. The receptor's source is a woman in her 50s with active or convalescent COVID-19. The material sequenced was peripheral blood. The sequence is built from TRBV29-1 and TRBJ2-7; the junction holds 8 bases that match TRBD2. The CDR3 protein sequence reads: CSVPVGREEGEQYF. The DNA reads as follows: TGCAGCGTGCCAGTCGGGCGGGAGGAAGGAGAGCAGTACTTC.